Given below is one T cell receptor (beta chain) in context. The antigen this receptor binds is unknown. Per-nucleotide qualities are absent, and no much larger clonotype sits a single base away. The intended sense of this specimen's time point label: week 23, last vaccination. A 20-mer mutant IDH1 peptide at 300 micrograms in Montanide made up each vaccine dose, which was injected subcutaneously together with topical imiquimod. The donors had newly diagnosed IDH1-mutant astrocytomas of WHO grade 3 or 4 that showed loss of nuclear ATRX. The samples were drawn from NOA16, a multicentre, single-arm, open-label phase I trial in Germany that tested a mutant IDH1 peptide vaccine in humans for the first time. Genomic DNA for TCRB sequencing was extracted from EDTA blood using the DNeasy Blood and Tissue Kit. Preparation of the library involved the immunoSEQ multiplex PCR assay. Rearranged TCR beta chain sequences were amplified using the hsTCRB Kit according to the manufacturer's protocol. Sequencing of TCRB libraries was carried out on an Illumina MiSeq. The published analysis was carried out like this. The proprietary platform of the kit vendor was used for demultiplexing, trimming and gene mapping. TCRdb provides this immuneACCESS table in a form limited to in-frame rearrangements. Some clones are lacking; in checked studies, under half of them reflect an unresolved V gene, and why the rest are absent is not known. V, J and clone size were drawn from that table, and D and trimming were deduced from the DNA. The sample table contains tens of thousands of clones; only one count was recorded for 80% of them. Of the sample, 5% to 7.5% is held by the ten largest clones.

The source of the sample is a study of a mutant IDH1 vaccine in newly diagnosed glioma (dated by TCRdb to the early 2020s). For the wider study: Eight vaccinations were administered to patients in weeks 1, 3, 5, 7, 11, 15, 19 and 23, corresponding to visits V03 through V10. Longitudinal TCRB deep sequencing was performed for about 25 treated patients wherever samples were available for exploratory analyses. Six visits were used for peripheral blood collection: V03 (baseline), V05, V07, V10, V12 and V13. Before enrollment, patients had received standard therapy of radiotherapy alone, temozolomide alone, or radiochemotherapy with temozolomide; most received the combination. Of the roughly 32 patients who were treated, around 60% were male and 37.5% were female, and the mean age was approximately 40 years. In the chemotherapy-containing groups, vaccination started alongside temozolomide cycles, whereas in patients who had radiotherapy alone it started 4-6 weeks after radiotherapy.

The CDR3 sequence holds 15 residues, the cysteine and phenylalanine included. Just the 45-base CDR3 DNA is kept, in frame starting at base 1. CDR1 and CDR2, looked up from the germline V gene, are SGHDT and YYEEEE. V and J lose 2 bases and 3 bases, and a span of 9 bases separates them. Broader findings and caveats from the paper: The authors stated that sample limitations prevented analyses of patient blood samples from being reproduced. Immune responses induced by the vaccine were seen in roughly 95% of patients across multiple MHC alleles. Availability determined which PBMC samples were chosen for TCRB deep sequencing. Pseudoprogression appeared unrelated to alterations in the top peripheral T cell clonotypes detected by TCRB sequencing.

The specimen comprised PBMCs, sampled from a glioma patient whose treatment included an IDH1 peptide vaccine. The TCR was taken from a man between 35 and 55 years old with glioma. Recombination linked TRBV5-6 to TRBJ1-6; the D gene is unclear. The sequence in DNA is TGTGCCAGCAGCTTTGGCAGTAGCTATAATTCACCCCTCCACTTT. Translated, it gives CASSFGSSYNSPLHF.